Sequencing of this T cell receptor beta chain was carried out in a study of response to subunit inactivated influenza vaccine. Findings and caveats of the study: The study's authors posited that every seasonal influenza vaccination enlists few new T cells.

Turning to this clonotype: Its antigen is undetermined. It is unclear where the CDR3 begins or ends on the DNA, so no DNA is shown, and the CDR3 is as TCRdb lists it.

One entry per CDR3 protein, called by TCRdb with MiXCR from the RT-PCR reads. The sample includes more than 400,000 distinct CDR3 sequences, approximately 7.7% seen only once; the top ten take around 13%. The CDR3 is made up of 18 amino acids, end residues included. CDR1 and CDR2 from the germline V gene are KGHSH and LQKENI. The clonotype was recovered from a man aged 45 to 75 who received an inactivated influenza vaccine. The genes are TRBV18 and TRBJ2-2; TRBD2 is the table's D call and was not checked against the DNA. Here the sequenced sample was PBMCs from blood, taken roughly 24 months after vaccination. CDR3 residues: CASSPRSLGENTGELFFF.